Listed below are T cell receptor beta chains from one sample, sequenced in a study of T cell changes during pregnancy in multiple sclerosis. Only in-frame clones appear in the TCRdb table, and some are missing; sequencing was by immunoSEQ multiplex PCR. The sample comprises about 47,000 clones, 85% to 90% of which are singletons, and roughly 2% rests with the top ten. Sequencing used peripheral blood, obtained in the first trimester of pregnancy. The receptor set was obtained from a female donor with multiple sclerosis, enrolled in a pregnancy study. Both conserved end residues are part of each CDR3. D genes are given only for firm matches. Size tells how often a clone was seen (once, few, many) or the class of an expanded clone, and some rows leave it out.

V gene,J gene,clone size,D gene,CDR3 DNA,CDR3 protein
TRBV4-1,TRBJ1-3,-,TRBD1,TGCGCCAGCAGCCAAGAGGGGGAAGGGGGCCCTGGAAACACCATATATTTT,CASSQEGEGGPGNTIYF
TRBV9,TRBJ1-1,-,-,TGTGCCAGCAGCGTAGGGGCTGGGAACACTGAAGCTTTCTTT,CASSVGAGNTEAFF
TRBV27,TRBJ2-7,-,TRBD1,TGTGCCAGCAGTCAGGGACAGGGTCCGACCTACGAGCAGTACTTC,CASSQGQGPTYEQYF
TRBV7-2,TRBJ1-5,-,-,TGTGCCAGCAGCTTATTTCAGGAACCAAATCAGCCCCAGCATTTT,CASSLFQEPNQPQHF
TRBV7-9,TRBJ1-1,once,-,TGTGCCAGCAGCTTAGCGGGACAATCTGAAGCTTTCTTT,CASSLAGQSEAFF
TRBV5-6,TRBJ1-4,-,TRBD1,TGTGCCAGCAGCTTGGTGGGACAGTCTAATGAAAAACTGTTTTTT,CASSLVGQSNEKLFF
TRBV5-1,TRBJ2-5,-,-,TGCGCCAGCAGCATCCTGGAGACCCAGTACTTC,CASSILETQYF
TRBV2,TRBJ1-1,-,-,TGTGCCAGCAGTACCCGGGGGGGGGCGAACACTGAAGCTTTCTTT,CASSTRGGANTEAFF
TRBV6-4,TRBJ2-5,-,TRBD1,TGTGCCAGCAGTGACTCAACCCCGGGACAGGGCTCGGGAGAGACCCAGTACTTC,CASSDSTPGQGSGETQYF
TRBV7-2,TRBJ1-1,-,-,TGTGCCAGCAGCCTGTTTCAGGCTTCCATGAACACTGAAGCTTTCTTT,CASSLFQASMNTEAFF
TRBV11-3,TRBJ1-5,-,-,TGTGCCAGCAGCTTAGCAAGGGGTTGGAAGAATCAGCCCCAGCATTTT,CASSLARGWKNQPQHF
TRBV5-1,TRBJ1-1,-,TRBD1,TGCGCCAGCAGCTTACGGGGACAGGGGAACACTGAAGCTTTCTTT,CASSLRGQGNTEAFF
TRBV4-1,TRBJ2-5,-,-,TGCGCCAGCAGCCTTCTGGCGGGGGAGACCCAGTACTTC,CASSLLAGETQYF
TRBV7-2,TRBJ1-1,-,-,TGTGCCAGCAGCTTAGTGCAGGTTTACACTGAAGCTTTCTTT,CASSLVQVYTEAFF
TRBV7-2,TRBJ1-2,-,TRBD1,TGTGCCAGCAGCCCGAGGGGGCGGACCTATGGCTACACCTTC,CASSPRGRTYGYTF
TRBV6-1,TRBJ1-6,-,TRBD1,TGTGCCAGCAGTGTCCGGGACAGGGATTCACCCCTCCACTTT,CASSVRDRDSPLHF
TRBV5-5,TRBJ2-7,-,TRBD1,TGTGCCAGCAGCTTAAGTGTCAGGGGGTCGTACGAGCAGTACTTC,CASSLSVRGSYEQYF
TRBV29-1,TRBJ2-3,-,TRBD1,TGCAGCAGCGGGGACAGGGGTACAGATACGCAGTATTTT,CSSGDRGTDTQYF
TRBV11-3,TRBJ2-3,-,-,TGTGCCAGCAGCTTAGAGGCTCCAGATACGCAGTATTTT,CASSLEAPDTQYF
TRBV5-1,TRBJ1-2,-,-,TGCGCCAGCAGCGAGACGACGGGAAACTATGGCTACACCTTC,CASSETTGNYGYTF
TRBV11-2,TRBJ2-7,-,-,TGTGCCAGCAGCTTAGAAGGTGACTTCAGCGAGCAGTACTTC,CASSLEGDFSEQYF
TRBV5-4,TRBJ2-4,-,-,TGTGCCAGCAGCCGGGGAGCACTTTCGGGGAACATTCAGTACTTC,CASSRGALSGNIQYF
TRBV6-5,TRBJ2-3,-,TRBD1,TGTGCCAGCAGTCAAGGGACAGGAGTTACAGATACGCAGTATTTT,CASSQGTGVTDTQYF
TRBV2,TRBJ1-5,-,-,TGTGCCAGCAGGGTCGGAGGGAACGGCAATCAGCCCCAGCATTTT,CASRVGGNGNQPQHF
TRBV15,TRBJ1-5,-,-,TGTGCCACCAGCAGCACGTGGGCCAATCAGCCCCAGCATTTT,CATSSTWANQPQHF
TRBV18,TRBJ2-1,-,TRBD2,TGTGCCAGCTCACTCAGCGGGGGAACCTACAATGAGCAGTTCTTC,CASSLSGGTYNEQFF
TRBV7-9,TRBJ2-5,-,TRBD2,TGTGCCAGCAGCTCCGGACTAGCGGAAAAAGAGACCCAGTACTTC,CASSSGLAEKETQYF
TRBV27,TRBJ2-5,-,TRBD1,TGTGCCAGCAGTCCGAATAGGGGGCGAGAGACCCAGTACTTC,CASSPNRGRETQYF
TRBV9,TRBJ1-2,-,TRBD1,TGTGCCAGCAGCGTAGAGACAGGGCCCTATAACTATGGCTACACCTTC,CASSVETGPYNYGYTF
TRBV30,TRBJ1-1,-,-,TGTGCCTGGACCCGGGAGAACACTGAAGCTTTCTTT,CAWTRENTEAFF
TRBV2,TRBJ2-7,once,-,TGTGCCAGCAGGGCCGGGATAGGGTCGGAGCAGTACTTC,CASRAGIGSEQYF
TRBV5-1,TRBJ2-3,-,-,TGCGCCAGCAGCCTAGAGACTCAGGGTACGCAGTATTTT,CASSLETQGTQYF
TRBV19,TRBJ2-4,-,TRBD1,TGTGCCAGTAGTGTGGGGACAGGAAACATTCAGTACTTC,CASSVGTGNIQYF
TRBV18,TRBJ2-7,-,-,TGTGCCAGCTCACCTAGTTCGGACGAGCAGTACTTC,CASSPSSDEQYF
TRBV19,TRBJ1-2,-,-,TGTGCCAGTAGTCTAGGCGCCCTCTATGGCTACACCTTC,CASSLGALYGYTF
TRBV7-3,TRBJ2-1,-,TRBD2,TGTGCCAGCAGCATCCTAGCGGGGGGCTGGGAGTTCTTC,CASSILAGGWEFF
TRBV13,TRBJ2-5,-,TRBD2,TGTGCCAGCAGCTTTGGGGTTCACAGGGAGCTAGCGGGGATCCAGTACTTC,CASSFGVHRELAGIQYF
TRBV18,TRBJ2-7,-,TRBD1,TGTGCCAGCTCACCCACCCGGGACAGCCTCTCCTACGAGCAGTACTTC,CASSPTRDSLSYEQYF
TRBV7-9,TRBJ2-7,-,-,TGTGCCAGCAGCCGCGGACAAGCCTACGAGCAGTACTTC,CASSRGQAYEQYF
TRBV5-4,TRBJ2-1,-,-,TGTGCCAGCAGCACGGACTACGGGGAGCAGTTCTTC,CASSTDYGEQFF
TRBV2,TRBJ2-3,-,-,TGTGCCAGCAGTGTCCAAGGAGTGGCCGATACGCAGTATTTT,CASSVQGVADTQYF
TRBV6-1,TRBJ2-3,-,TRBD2,TGTGCCAGCAGTGAAAATAGCGGGGGGGCCACAGATACGCAGTATTTT,CASSENSGGATDTQYF
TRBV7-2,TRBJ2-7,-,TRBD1,TGTGCCAGCAGCTTAGCCCCGGGACAGGGATTCGTGCAGTACTTC,CASSLAPGQGFVQYF
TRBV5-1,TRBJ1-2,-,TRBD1,TGCGCCAGCAGCTCTAACCCGGGACAAGGGGGCTTAGGTGGCTACACCTTC,CASSSNPGQGGLGGYTF
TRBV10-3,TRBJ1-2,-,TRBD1,TGTGCCATCAGTACAGGGGACCTGAACCATGGCTACACCTTC,CAISTGDLNHGYTF
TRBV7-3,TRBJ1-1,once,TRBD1,TGTGCCAGCAGCTCGGACAGGGATTTTGGTGAAGCTTTCTTT,CASSSDRDFGEAFF
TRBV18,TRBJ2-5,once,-,TGTGCCAGCTCACCTCGGACACCGGAGACCCAGTACTTC,CASSPRTPETQYF
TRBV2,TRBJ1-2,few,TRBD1,TGTGCCAGCAGGTTGACAGGGTACTATGGCTACACCTTC,CASRLTGYYGYTF
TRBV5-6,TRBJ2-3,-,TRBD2,TGTGCCAGCAGCTTGGCCAGACTAGCGGGGGAGGTAACAGATACGCAGTATTTT,CASSLARLAGEVTDTQYF
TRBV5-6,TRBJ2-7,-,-,TGTGCCAGCAGCTCCCAGGTGAGGGGGGGCTTCTACGAGCAGTACTTC,CASSSQVRGGFYEQYF
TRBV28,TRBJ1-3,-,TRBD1,TGTGCCAGCACCCACAGGGGTTTCGGCGGGAACACCATATATTTT,CASTHRGFGGNTIYF
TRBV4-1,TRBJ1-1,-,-,TGCGCCAGCAGCCCACAGGGCCTGGGGGTAGCTTTCTTT,CASSPQGLGVAFF
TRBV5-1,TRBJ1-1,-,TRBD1,TGCGCCAGCAGCTTACAGGGGGCCACTGAAGCTTTCTTT,CASSLQGATEAFF
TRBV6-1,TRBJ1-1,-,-,TGTGCCGGCAAATTATCCGGGACATATAACACTGAAGCTTTCTTT,CAGKLSGTYNTEAFF
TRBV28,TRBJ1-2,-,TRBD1,TGTGCCAGCAGTTTGACAGGGAAAGGCTACACCTTC,CASSLTGKGYTF